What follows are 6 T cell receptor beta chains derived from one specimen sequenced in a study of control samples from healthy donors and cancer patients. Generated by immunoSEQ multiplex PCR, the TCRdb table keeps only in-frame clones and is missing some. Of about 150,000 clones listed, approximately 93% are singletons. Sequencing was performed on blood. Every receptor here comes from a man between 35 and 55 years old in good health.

The chain's CDR3 is CASSSGAGTEAFF. The CDR3 bases are TGTGCCAGCAGTTCAGGGGCAGGAACTGAAGCTTTCTTT. The V and J genes are TRBV6-2 or TRBV6-3 and TRBJ1-1; D is perhaps TRBD1 (6 bases). V lost 4 bases, J lost 5 bases, and 11 bases lay in between. From germline, CDR1 is MNHEY and CDR2 SVGEGT. The CDR3 has 13 amino acids.

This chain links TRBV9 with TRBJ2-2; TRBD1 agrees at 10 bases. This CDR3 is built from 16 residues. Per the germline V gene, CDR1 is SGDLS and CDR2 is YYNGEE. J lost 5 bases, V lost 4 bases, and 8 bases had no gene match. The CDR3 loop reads CASSPRDRGFTGELFF. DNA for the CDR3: TGTGCCAGCAGCCCCCGGGACAGGGGATTTACCGGGGAGCTGTTTTTT. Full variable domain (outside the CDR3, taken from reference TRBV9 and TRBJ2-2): DSGVTQTPKHLITATGQRVTLRCSPRSGDLSVYWYQQSLDQGLQFLIQYYNGEERAKGNILERFSAQQFPDLHSELNLSSLELGDSALYFCASSPRDRGFTGELFFGEGSRLTVL.

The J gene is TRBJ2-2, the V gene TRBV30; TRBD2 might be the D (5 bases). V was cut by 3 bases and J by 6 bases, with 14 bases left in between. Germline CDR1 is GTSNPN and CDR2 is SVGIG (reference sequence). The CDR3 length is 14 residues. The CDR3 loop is CAWRSGLLPGELFF. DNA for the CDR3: TGTGCCTGGAGATCAGGACTTCTTCCCGGGGAGCTGTTTTTT.

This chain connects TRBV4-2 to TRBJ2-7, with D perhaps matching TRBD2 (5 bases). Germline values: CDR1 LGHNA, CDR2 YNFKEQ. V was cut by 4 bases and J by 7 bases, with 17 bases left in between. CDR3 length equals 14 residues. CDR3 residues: CASSPLTDGGEQYF. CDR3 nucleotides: TGTGCCAGCAGCCCACTGACCGACGGAGGAGAGCAGTACTTC.

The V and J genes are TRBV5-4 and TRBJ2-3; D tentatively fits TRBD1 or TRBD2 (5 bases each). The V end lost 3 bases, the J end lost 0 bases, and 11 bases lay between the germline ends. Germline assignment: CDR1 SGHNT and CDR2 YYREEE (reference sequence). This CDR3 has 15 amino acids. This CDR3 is CASSSRDGSTDTQYF. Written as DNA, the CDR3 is TGTGCCAGCAGCTCCCGGGACGGTAGCACAGATACGCAGTATTTT.

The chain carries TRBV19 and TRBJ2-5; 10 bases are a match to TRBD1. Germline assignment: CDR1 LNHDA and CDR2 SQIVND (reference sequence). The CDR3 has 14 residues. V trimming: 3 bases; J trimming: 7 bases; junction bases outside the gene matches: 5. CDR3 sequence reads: CASSIWTGGGTQYF. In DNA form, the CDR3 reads TGTGCCAGTAGTATCTGGACAGGGGGGGGGACCCAGTACTTC.